This T cell receptor (beta chain) came from a study of regulatory T cells in long-lasting Graves disease. For the study at large: The term persistent Graves' disease signified upward of 5 years on antithyroid drugs with positive TSH receptor antibodies.

Time point described: persistent/refractory GD, antithyroid drugs over 5 years with positive TRAb. Following extraction of RNA from PBMCs, that RNA was used to make the TCR library. Patients came from an endocrinology department in Xi'an, China. The sample holds a few counts of this clonotype. Its target is unknown. CDR3-region Arm-PCR and iRepertoire HTBI primers produced the TCR beta libraries. Each CDR3 protein gets one entry after TCRdb re-called the multiplex PCR reads with MiXCR. This table holds roughly 400,000 distinct CDR3 sequences, over 20% found once. CDR1 and CDR2 from the germline V gene are LGHDT and YNNKEL (reference sequence). CDR3 size: 16 residues. Trimming took off 4 bases at V and 0 bases at J, with 16 bases between the two ends. General study results and limits: The TCR repertoire of persistent Graves' patients was less diverse than that of newly diagnosed ones. A reduction in accuracy may have resulted from the small sample size.

The sequence was collected from a female donor with Graves disease. The rearrangement joins TRBV3-1 to TRBJ2-7; the D gene is possibly TRBD1 (6 bases). The sample here was peripheral blood mononuclear cells (PBMCs), taken when the disease was refractory, from a patient treated with antithyroid drugs. The CDR3 region has the DNA TGTGCCAGCAGCCGCTTACTCCAGGGGATCTCCTACGAGCAGTACTTC. Residues: CASSRLLQGISYEQYF.